Included here is one TCR beta chain sequence, with context. The germline gene is not matched at one end of the junction; a read error may be the cause. This entry comes from a study of shared clonotypes between healthy human individuals. From CD4+ cells came CD45RA+ naive and CD45RA-negative memory subsets. Looked up from germline, CDR1 is SGHNT and CDR2 is YYREEE (reference sequence). This CDR3 comprises 15 residues. TCRdb keeps only in-frame clones here, not all; method: immunoSEQ multiplex PCR. The sample holds about 600,000 clones, around 97% seen once. The rearrangement links TRBV5-4 to TRBJ2-7; 9 nucleotides align to TRBD1. The receptor was isolated from a woman in her 30s in good health. Sequencing input: naive CD4+ T cells sorted from blood. Stated subset: CD45RA+ positively selected. The CDR3 bases are TGTGCCAGCAGCTTGGCCCGCGTCGGTCGGGACAGGGAGCACTTC. This sequence encodes CASSLARVGRDREHF.